This passage covers 29 T cell receptor beta chains from one sample sequenced in a study of blood T cells in healthy people across ages. Next came a second PCR, run for 7 to 11 cycles, which used a sample-barcoded 5' primer along with a J-beta primer mix. TCRdb itself ran the 5' RACE reads through MiXCR, one entry per CDR3 protein. The repertoire holds about 1.5 million distinct CDR3 sequences, with approximately 39% as singletons. Input material: blood. Receptor source: a woman aged 18-35 years in good health.

The chain combines TRBV12-3 or TRBV12-4 with TRBJ1-1; 8 bases map to TRBD1. This CDR3 is built from 13 residues. The ends lost 7 bases at V and 3 bases at J; junction bases unmatched: 4. The CDR3 region is CASNPTGDTEAFF. The CDR3 bases are TGTGCCAGCAACCCGACAGGGGACACTGAAGCTTTCTTT.

The V call is TRBV7-2, the J call TRBJ1-1; D remains ambiguous. This CDR3 is 13 amino acids long. Looked up from germline, CDR1 is SGHTA and CDR2 is FQGNSA. Trimming took 6 bases from V and 3 from J, leaving 11 bases between them. CDR3 nucleotides: TGTGCCAGCAGAAGATCCGAGGACACTGAAGCTTTCTTT. Residues: CASRRSEDTEAFF.

This clonotype was seen more than once but under ten times. The V call is TRBV7-2, the J call TRBJ2-7; D is undetermined. The CDR3 spans 13 residues. The ends were cut back, 2 bases at V and 4 bases at J, with 9 bases in the middle. Germline loops: CDR1 SGHTA, CDR2 FQGNSA. The CDR3 sequence: CASSLRLVYEQYF. CDR3 coding DNA: TGTGCCAGCAGCTTAAGACTGGTTTACGAGCAGTACTTC.

This clonotype was seen repeatedly, ten times or more. V usage is TRBV7-9 and J usage is TRBJ2-1; D gene ambiguous. V lost 5 bases, J lost 0 bases, and 11 bases lay in between. CDR1 and CDR2 (germline): SEHNR, FQNEAQ (reference sequence). This CDR3 contains 15 residues. This CDR3 is CASSPRASSYNEQFF. The CDR3 DNA reads TGTGCCAGCAGCCCTCGGGCGAGCTCCTACAATGAGCAGTTCTTC.

The V gene is TRBV4-3, the J gene TRBJ2-1, with 11 bases that match TRBD2. Germline V gives CDR1 LGHNA, CDR2 YSLEER. With V trimmed by 1 base and J by 3 bases, 5 bases remained unmatched. The CDR3 is made up of 17 amino acids. The CDR3 is CASSQGIGTSGYNEQFF. The CDR3 region has the DNA TGCGCCAGCAGCCAAGGGATTGGGACTAGCGGCTACAATGAGCAGTTCTTC.

The table lists this clonotype with a count of one. The gene calls are TRBV6-6 and TRBJ1-5, with 8 bases fitting TRBD1. Germline values: CDR1 MNHNY, CDR2 SVGAGI (reference sequence). This CDR3 has 16 amino acids. Trimming took 6 bases from V and 3 from J; bases not matched to a gene: 10. The CDR3 reads CASRRADRDTNQPQHF. The CDR3 DNA reads TGTGCCAGCAGGAGAGCGGACAGGGACACCAATCAGCCCCAGCATTTT.

On this clonotype itself: The junction shows a germline mismatch at one end, possibly a read error. This chain connects TRBV20-1 to TRBJ1-1; D unresolved. The CDR3 consists of 15 residues. Germline V gene lookup returns CDR1 DFQATT and CDR2 SNEGSKA (reference sequence). The CDR3 nucleotides are TGCAGTGCCAGAGTTTTTCAACTCCGGAACACTGAAGCTTTCTTT. Its protein is CSARVFQLRNTEAFF.

CDR3 region: CASSQDVQGNQPQHF. The CDR3 nucleotides read TGCGCCAGCAGCCAAGATGTACAGGGTAATCAGCCCCAGCATTTT. The chain couples TRBV4-1 to TRBJ1-5, with TRBD1 as a possible D gene (6 bases). CDR3 length equals 15 residues. Germline V gene sequence: CDR1 MGHRA, CDR2 YSYEKL. The germline V and J ends were trimmed by 0 bases and 4 bases, with 10 bases remaining between them.

This clonotype has more than one count but fewer than ten. V and J are TRBV20-1 and TRBJ1-5; tentatively, D is TRBD1 (5 bases). This CDR3 has 15 residues. Trimming took 3 bases from V and 2 from J, leaving 14 bases between them. Germline V gives CDR1 DFQATT, CDR2 SNEGSKA (reference sequence). Here the CDR3 reads CSARIGRGGNQPQHF. CDR3 DNA: TGCAGTGCTAGGATAGGGAGGGGAGGCAATCAGCCCCAGCATTTT.

The chain recombines TRBV3-1 with TRBJ1-1; D perhaps matches TRBD1 (5 bases). V dropped 5 bases and J dropped 1 base, with 14 bases sitting between them. The CDR3 consists of 15 residues. Per the germline V gene, CDR1 is LGHDT and CDR2 is YNNKEL (reference sequence). The CDR3 here is CASSSTGGSNTEAFF. In nucleotides, the CDR3 is TGTGCCAGCAGCTCCACGGGGGGGTCGAACACTGAAGCTTTCTTT.

The chain carries TRBV9 and TRBJ2-1, with 10 bases identical to TRBD1. CDR3 length: 14 amino acids. The trim removed 3 bases at V and 10 bases at J, leaving 7 bases unmatched. Per germline, CDR1 SGDLS and CDR2 YYNGEE. The CDR3 DNA follows: TGTGCCAGCAGCGCGGGACAGGGGTTTAGGGAGCAGTTCTTC. It is translated as CASSAGQGFREQFF.

This chain links TRBV6-5 with TRBJ1-1; D perhaps matches TRBD1 (6 bases). V gave up 3 bases and J gave up 4 bases, with 12 bases separating them. The CDR3 consists of 14 residues. Germline CDR1 MNHEY, CDR2 SVGAGI. The CDR3 sequence: CASSYLGAGTEAFF. CDR3 bases: TGTGCCAGCAGTTATTTGGGGGCGGGCACTGAAGCTTTCTTT.

This chain connects TRBV7-2 to TRBJ1-1; 12 nucleotides align to TRBD1. Germline V gene sequence: CDR1 SGHTA, CDR2 FQGNSA. The V and J ends lost 4 bases and 7 bases, in that order; junction bases with no gene match: 7. The CDR3 runs to 15 residues. The CDR3 nucleotides read TGTGCCAGCAGCTCCCAGGGACAGGGGGCGGATGAAGCTTTCTTT. This codes for CASSSQGQGADEAFF.

The chain links TRBV7-2 to TRBJ1-2; 10 bases are a match to TRBD1. V lost 3 bases, J lost 6 bases, and 7 bases stayed unmatched. This CDR3 comprises 15 residues. The germline gives CDR1 SGHTA, CDR2 FQGNSA. The CDR3 reads CASSFIVGTGDGYTF. The CDR3 DNA sequence: TGTGCCAGCAGCTTTATTGTGGGGACAGGGGATGGCTACACCTTC.

A few counts support this clonotype. This chain uses TRBV20-1 with TRBJ2-1; TRBD1 aligns across 9 bases. The trim removed 4 bases at V and 7 bases at J, leaving 11 bases unmatched. Looked up from germline, CDR1 is DFQATT and CDR2 is SNEGSKA (reference sequence). This CDR3 contains 15 residues. CDR3 loop: CSATNPGTGLNEQFF. The CDR3 bases are TGCAGTGCTACGAACCCCGGGACAGGGCTTAATGAGCAGTTCTTC.

This clonotype was counted a few times. The chain has TRBV29-1 and TRBJ1-2; tentatively, D is TRBD1 (5 bases). There are 13 residues in the CDR3. CDR1 SQVTM and CDR2 ANQGSEA come from the germline V gene. V shed 5 bases and J shed 5 bases, with 15 bases lying between them. DNA for the CDR3: TGCAGCGTTCGCCGGGACGGAGCTTATGGCTACACCTTC. Translation: CSVRRDGAYGYTF.

The table lists this clonotype with a few counts. This chain joins TRBV12-3 or TRBV12-4 and TRBJ1-1; D is perhaps TRBD1 (5 bases). Trimming shortened V by 5 bases and J by 4 bases, and 14 bases separated the two germline ends. The CDR3 has 14 residues. The CDR3 spells CASSVLGGVTEAFF. In DNA form, the CDR3 reads TGTGCCAGCAGTGTCTTGGGGGGGGTCACTGAAGCTTTCTTT.

This clonotype was seen more than once but under ten times. This chain connects TRBV6-5 to TRBJ2-4; 7 bases match TRBD2. The closer fit of TRBJ2-5 to the DNA end suggests the J call may be wrong. This CDR3 spans 14 amino acids. Per germline, CDR1 MNHEY and CDR2 SVGAGI. The chain's CDR3 is CASSYFGGDETQYF. In nucleotides, the CDR3 is TGTGCCAGCAGTTACTTTGGGGGGGACGAGACCCAGTACTTC.

To note about this clonotype: A junction boundary mismatches the germline segment, possibly from a read error. The chain joins TRBV5-1 to TRBJ2-7, with TRBD1 matching over 7 bases. CDR3 length: 15 residues. Germline V gene data show CDR1 as SGHRS and CDR2 as YFSETQ. CDR3 amino acids: CAGSLSDRRTYEQYF. The CDR3 DNA reads as TGCGCCGGCAGCCTTTCGGACAGGAGAACCTACGAGCAGTACTTC.

The table lists this clonotype with a few counts. The chain joins TRBV12-3 or TRBV12-4 to TRBJ1-1; tentatively, D is TRBD1 (6 bases). V was pared by 3 bases and J by 9 bases, with 8 bases between. CDR3 size: 11 residues. The chain's CDR3 is CASSFRDKAFF. CDR3 nucleotides: TGTGCCAGCAGTTTTCGGGACAAAGCTTTCTTT.

V is TRBV12-3 or TRBV12-4 and J is TRBJ1-3, with TRBD1 matching 7 bases. The CDR3 covers 14 residues. V lost 7 bases to trimming and J lost 4 bases; unmatched junction nucleotides: 7. CDR3 nucleotide sequence: TGTGCCAGCACCAGAGGGACAGTAGGAAACACCATATATTTT. The encoded protein is CASTRGTVGNTIYF.

This clonotype was seen only a few times. The rearrangement links TRBV6-1 to TRBJ2-1; TRBD1 matches at 7 bases. The CDR3 length is 14 residues. Trimming removed 4 bases from V and 9 bases from J; junction bases left unmatched: 9. Germline V gene lookup returns CDR1 MNHNS and CDR2 SASEGT. The CDR3 loop reads CASSGQGTEGEQFF. The CDR3 region has the DNA TGTGCCAGCAGTGGACAGGGAACCGAGGGTGAGCAGTTCTTC.

The rearrangement uses TRBV20-1 and TRBJ2-7, with D perhaps TRBD1 (5 bases). V dropped 0 bases and J dropped 7 bases, with 19 bases sitting between them. This CDR3 is built from 15 residues. From germline, CDR1 is DFQATT and CDR2 SNEGSKA (reference sequence). The CDR3 is CSAREEETAYNEQYF. In DNA form, the CDR3 reads TGCAGTGCTAGAGAAGAGGAGACAGCTTACAATGAGCAGTACTTC.

To note about this clonotype: No conserved phenylalanine or tryptophan is present at the end of the CDR3, so a read error is the likely explanation. The rearrangement joins TRBV12-3 or TRBV12-4 to TRBJ2-3; D call uncertain. The CDR3 is 12 amino acids. The V end was cut by 5 bases, the J end by 11 bases, with 14 bases between. DNA of the CDR3: TGTGCCAGCAGTCCTTACGCAGATGTGCAGTATTCT. Its translation: CASSPYADVQYS.

The chain recombines TRBV7-2 with TRBJ1-1, with a weak D call TRBD1 (6 bases). Germline loops: CDR1 SGHTA, CDR2 FQGNSA. Trimming stripped 1 base from V and 4 bases from J, with 13 bases between. This CDR3 region has 15 residues. The CDR3 DNA is TGTGCCAGCAGCTTAGGGGGGGGGCTCACCACTGAAGCTTTCTTT. Translating it yields CASSLGGGLTTEAFF.

The CDR3 reads CASSWGLVRSTDTQYF. CDR3 coding DNA: TGTGCCAGCAGTTGGGGACTAGTCCGAAGCACAGATACGCAGTATTTT. The genes are TRBV27 and TRBJ2-3; 8 bases agree with TRBD2. J gave up 0 bases and V 4 bases, and 6 bases lay outside the gene matches. The CDR3 sequence is 16 residues long. The germline CDR1 and CDR2 sequences are MNHEY and SMNVEV (reference sequence).

The chain combines TRBV29-1 with TRBJ2-5; D might be TRBD2 (5 bases). The CDR3 contains 12 residues. Per germline, CDR1 SQVTM and CDR2 ANQGSEA. V was trimmed by 7 bases and J by 11 bases, leaving 20 bases between them. In DNA form, the CDR3 reads TGCAGCGGAGGGCAATTTTCTGATGAGCAGTACTTC. As protein: CSGGQFSDEQYF.

This clonotype was observed a handful of times. This CDR3 reads CASTQGHRMSYEQYF. DNA of the CDR3: TGTGCCAGCACCCAGGGCCATCGCATGTCCTACGAGCAGTACTTC. The chain is built from TRBV12-3 or TRBV12-4 and TRBJ2-7; D is perhaps TRBD1 (5 bases). V dropped 7 bases and J dropped 1 base, with 17 bases sitting between them. The CDR3 is 15 amino acids.

The gene calls are TRBV6-2 or TRBV6-3 and TRBJ1-5, with no clear D. This CDR3 is built from 14 residues. Germline lookup yields CDR1 MNHEY and CDR2 SVGEGT. V was trimmed by 2 bases and J by 7 bases, leaving 12 bases between them. The CDR3 here is CASSYPYGDQPQHF. The CDR3 DNA reads as TGTGCCAGCAGTTACCCTTACGGCGACCAGCCCCAGCATTTT.